The clone carrying this T cell receptor beta chain was picked up a small number of times. This sample stems from a study of blood T cell repertoires in COVID-19. About the research overall: Researchers got acute and convalescent COVID-19 samples from the United States, Italy and Spain.

Grouping used clinical history reported by participants in a survey and questionnaire. Each recovered donor of Cohort 3 presented with two negative PCRs, clearance, or symptom resolution. Authors' analysis steps: Scientists estimated how many nucleated cells there were by amplifying reference gene primers. Assay used: immunoSEQ multiplex PCR; TCRdb lists only in-frame clones, some missing. V, J and clone size reflect that table, while D and trimming were determined from the DNA. The repertoire consists of fewer than 400,000 clones, with approximately 88% occurring once and the leading ten covering around 5%. In germline, CDR1 is GTSNPN, CDR2 SVGIG (reference sequence). Between the trimmed V and J ends, which lost 4 bases and 4 bases, there was a span of 11 bases. The CDR3 totals 12 residues.

Material: PBMCs or T cells enriched from blood (not recorded which). This rearrangement joins TRBV30 to TRBJ2-7; D perhaps matches TRBD1 (6 bases). The receptor was derived from a man aged 30-40 years who had recovered from COVID-19. This CDR3 reads CAWNGQGYEQYF. The CDR3 bases are TGTGCCTGGAACGGGCAGGGGTACGAGCAGTACTTC.